A selection of T cell receptor beta chains follows, all from one sample in a study of blood T cell repertoires in COVID-19. The table came from immunoSEQ multiplex PCR; TCRdb's copy has only in-frame clones and leaves some out. The table shows over 150,000 clones, with around 80% occurring only once. Sequenced input: PBMCs or T cells enriched from blood (not recorded which). These receptor sequences come from a woman between 50 and 59 years old who had recovered from COVID-19. CDR3s include the opening cysteine and the closing phenylalanine or tryptophan. D genes are given only for firm matches. Where a row states a size, it is once, few, many or the class of an expanded clone; other rows omit it.

CASRPTGENTEAFF TGTGCCAGCAGACCTACAGGGGAGAACACTGAAGCTTTCTTT TRBJ1-1 TRBV5-4 TRBD1 .
CASGSGGDGELFF TGTGCTAGTGGTTCGGGGGGGGACGGGGAGCTGTTTTTT TRBJ2-2 TRBV12-5 TRBD2 .
CASSQLYRGMNTEAFF TGTGCCAGCAGCCAACTCTACAGGGGTATGAACACTGAAGCTTTCTTT TRBJ1-1 TRBV14 TRBD1 few
CASSLTSTTDTQYF TGTGCCAGCTCACTCACTAGTACAACAGATACGCAGTATTTT TRBJ2-3 TRBV18 . once
CASSSGGRQGNTIYF TGTGCCAGCAGTTCCGGGGGACGGCAAGGAAACACCATATATTTT TRBJ1-3 TRBV28 . .
CASREQGDGYTF TGTGCCAGCAGGGAACAGGGCGATGGCTACACCTTC TRBJ1-2 TRBV28 . .
CASLQAANEKLFF TGTGCCAGCCTCCAGGCAGCTAATGAAAAACTGTTTTTT TRBJ1-4 TRBV2 . .
CASGHSGRTNNEQFF TGTGCCAGTGGTCATAGCGGGAGGACAAACAATGAGCAGTTCTTC TRBJ2-1 TRBV19 TRBD2 .
CSVLTIQGSPYNEQFF TGCAGCGTCTTGACAATTCAGGGGTCCCCGTACAATGAGCAGTTCTTC TRBJ2-1 TRBV29-1 . .
CSVVRQGAIGYTF TGCAGCGTTGTGCGACAGGGGGCGATTGGCTACACCTTC TRBJ1-2 TRBV29-1 TRBD1 .
CASSRYKAGYNEQFF TGTGCCAGCAGTCGATATAAAGCGGGTTACAATGAGCAGTTCTTC TRBJ2-1 TRBV27 . .
CATSDQDRGYGYTF TGTGCCACCAGTGATCAGGACAGGGGCTATGGCTACACCTTC TRBJ1-2 TRBV24-1 TRBD1 .
CASRPGTGYAGELFF TGTGCCAGCAGACCGGGGACAGGGTATGCCGGGGAGCTGTTTTTT TRBJ2-2 TRBV2 TRBD1 once
CASTRQDLGNTEAFF TGTGCCAGCACCAGACAGGACCTTGGGAACACTGAAGCTTTCTTT TRBJ1-1 TRBV2 . .
CASASDRAGEQYF TGTGCCAGCGCTTCGGACAGGGCTGGCGAGCAGTACTTC TRBJ2-7 TRBV19 TRBD1 once
CATSFRTGGTETQYF TGTGCCACCAGCTTCCGGACAGGGGGTACCGAGACCCAGTACTTC TRBJ2-5 TRBV15 TRBD1 .
CASQVGETQYF TGCGCCAGCCAGGTTGGGGAGACCCAGTACTTC TRBJ2-5 TRBV5-1 . .
CASSQEGQASSYNSPLHF TGTGCCAGCAGCCAAGAGGGACAGGCCAGCTCCTATAATTCACCCCTCCACTTT TRBJ1-6 TRBV3-1/TRBV3-2 TRBD1 few
CASSLGLAGASYEQYF TGTGCCAGCAGCTTAGGTCTAGCGGGAGCTTCTTACGAGCAGTACTTC TRBJ2-7 TRBV7-2 TRBD2 .
CASRSPDYTNEQFF TGTGCCAGCAGGTCTCCGGACTACACGAATGAGCAGTTCTTC TRBJ2-1 TRBV12-1 . .
CASSQGVQAGYTF TGTGCCAGCAGCCAAGGAGTGCAAGCTGGCTACACCTTC TRBJ1-2 TRBV4-2 . .
CASSATGVGNTIYF TGTGCCAGCAGCGCGACAGGGGTTGGAAACACCATATATTTT TRBJ1-3 TRBV9 TRBD1 .
CASKDRGSYGYTF TGTGCCAGTAAGGACAGGGGCTCCTATGGCTACACCTTC TRBJ1-2 TRBV19 TRBD1 .
CASSLAMWGDEAFF TGCGCCAGCAGCTTGGCGATGTGGGGGGACGAAGCTTTCTTT TRBJ1-1 TRBV5-1 . .
CANGRLAVTDTQYF TGTGCCAATGGGCGACTAGCGGTCACAGATACGCAGTATTTT TRBJ2-3 TRBV2 TRBD2 .
CASSVTGGAFNEQFF TGTGCCAGCAGTGTGACAGGGGGCGCGTTCAATGAGCAGTTCTTC TRBJ2-1 TRBV28 TRBD1 .
CASSDTRSGNTIYF TGTGCCAGCAGTGACACCCGTTCGGGAAACACCATATATTTT TRBJ1-3 TRBV28 . .
CASSIKRATEAFF TGTGCCAGTAGTATAAAGAGGGCCACTGAAGCTTTCTTT TRBJ1-1 TRBV19 . .
CATGGYGQEYGYTF TGTGCCACCGGCGGGTATGGACAGGAATATGGCTACACCTTC TRBJ1-2 TRBV7-2 TRBD1 .
CASSPRTGQAGNTIYF TGTGCCAGCAGCCCAAGGACAGGGCAGGCTGGAAACACCATATATTTT TRBJ1-3 TRBV3-1/TRBV3-2 TRBD1 .
CASSLGGMSSPLHF TGTGCCAGCAGCTTGGGAGGGATGAGTTCACCCCTCCACTTT TRBJ1-6 TRBV5-4 . .
CATSSKPGLAGENEQFF TGTGCCACCAGTAGTAAACCGGGACTAGCGGGAGAGAATGAGCAGTTCTTC TRBJ2-1 TRBV24-1 TRBD2 .
CASGLPGTGELFF TGCGCCAGCGGACTCCCGGGGACCGGGGAGCTGTTTTTT TRBJ2-2 TRBV4-1 . .
CASSRAPGAYNEQFF TGTGCCAGCAGCCGAGCCCCGGGGGCCTACAATGAGCAGTTCTTC TRBJ2-1 TRBV3-1/TRBV3-2 . .
CASSPAASYEQYF TGTGCCAGCTCACCAGCGGCCTCCTACGAGCAGTACTTC TRBJ2-7 TRBV18 . .
CASTLGDRGSEQYF TGTGCCAGCACCCTAGGAGACAGAGGCTCCGAGCAGTACTTC TRBJ2-7 TRBV11-2 . .
CASSELTSGSYNEQFF TGTGCCAGCAGTGAGCTGACTAGCGGGAGTTACAATGAGCAGTTCTTC TRBJ2-1 TRBV25-1 TRBD2 .
CASQTGGNYGYTF TGCGCCAGTCAGACAGGGGGCAACTATGGCTACACCTTC TRBJ1-2 TRBV10-2 TRBD1 once
CASSQDSGPKEQYF TGCGCCAGCAGCCAAGACAGTGGGCCCAAAGAGCAGTACTTC TRBJ2-7 TRBV4-1 . .
CASKAGGYTGELFF TGTGCCAGTAAGGCGGGAGGATACACCGGGGAGCTGTTTTTT TRBJ2-2 TRBV19 TRBD2 few
CASTDQQGNEQFF TGCGCCAGCACGGATCAACAGGGAAATGAGCAGTTCTTC TRBJ2-1 TRBV5-1 . .